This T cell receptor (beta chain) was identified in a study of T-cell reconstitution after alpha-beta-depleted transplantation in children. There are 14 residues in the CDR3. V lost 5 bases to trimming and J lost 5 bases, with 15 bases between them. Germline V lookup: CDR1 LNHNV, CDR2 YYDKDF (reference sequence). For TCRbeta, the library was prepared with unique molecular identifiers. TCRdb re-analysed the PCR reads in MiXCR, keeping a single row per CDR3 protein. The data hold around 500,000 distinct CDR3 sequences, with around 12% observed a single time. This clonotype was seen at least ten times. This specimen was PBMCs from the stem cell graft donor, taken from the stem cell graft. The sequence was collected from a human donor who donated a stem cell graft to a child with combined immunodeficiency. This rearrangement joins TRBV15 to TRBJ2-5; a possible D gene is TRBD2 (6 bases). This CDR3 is CATSDTGTGETQYF. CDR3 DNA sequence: TGTGCCACCAGCGATACCGGGACTGGGGAGACCCAGTACTTC. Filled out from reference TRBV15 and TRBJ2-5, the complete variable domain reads DAMVIQNPRYQVTQFGKPVTLSCSQTLNHNVMYWYQQKSSQAPKLLFHYYDKDFNNEADTPDNFQSRRPNTSFCFLDIRSPGLGDTAMYLCATSDTGTGETQYFGPGTRLLVL.